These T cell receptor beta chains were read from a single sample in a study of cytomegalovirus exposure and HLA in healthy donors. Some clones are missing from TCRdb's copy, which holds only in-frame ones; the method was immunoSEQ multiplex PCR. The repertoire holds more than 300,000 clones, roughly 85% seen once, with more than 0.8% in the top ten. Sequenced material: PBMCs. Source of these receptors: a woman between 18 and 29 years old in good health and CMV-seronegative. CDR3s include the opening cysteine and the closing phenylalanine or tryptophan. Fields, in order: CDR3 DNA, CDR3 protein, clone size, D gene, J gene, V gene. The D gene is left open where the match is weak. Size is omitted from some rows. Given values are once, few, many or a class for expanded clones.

TGTGCCAGCAGCGCCTGGGGGAGGGAGACCTCCTACGAGCAGTACTTC | CASSAWGRETSYEQYF | - | TRBD2 | TRBJ2-7 | TRBV5-7
TGTGCCAGCAGCTCCCTTCGTACTGAAGCTTTCTTT | CASSSLRTEAFF | - | - | TRBJ1-1 | TRBV11-2
TGCAGCGTTCTAAGCGGGCACCAAGAGACCCAGTACTTC | CSVLSGHQETQYF | once | - | TRBJ2-5 | TRBV29-1
TGCGCCAGCAGCCAAGAATCGGGACAGGGGTACTACAATGAGCAGTTCTTC | CASSQESGQGYYNEQFF | - | TRBD1 | TRBJ2-1 | TRBV4-3
TGTGCCAGTAGTCCCCATCAGGGGAACACTGAAGCTTTCTTT | CASSPHQGNTEAFF | - | - | TRBJ1-1 | TRBV19
TGTGCCATCAGCGGGACTAGGTACGAGCAGTACTTC | CAISGTRYEQYF | once | TRBD2 | TRBJ2-7 | TRBV10-3
TGTGCCAGCACCTGGGACAGGGCCTTGATTGAGGGCTACACCTTC | CASTWDRALIEGYTF | - | TRBD1 | TRBJ1-2 | TRBV2
TGTGCCAGCAGCGTCGACAGGGGGCGGATAAATGAAAAACTGTTTTTT | CASSVDRGRINEKLFF | - | TRBD1 | TRBJ1-4 | TRBV5-6
TGTGCCAGCAGCCCCCAGGGGGACTCCTACAATGAGCAGTTCTTC | CASSPQGDSYNEQFF | - | TRBD1 | TRBJ2-1 | TRBV7-2
TGTGCCAGCAGTCCACGGGGACAGGGAAACTATGGCTACACCTTC | CASSPRGQGNYGYTF | - | TRBD1 | TRBJ1-2 | TRBV6-1
TGTGCCAGCTCATCCTCTAGCGGGAGGCCACGTTCGAACACCGGGGAGCTGTTTTTT | CASSSSSGRPRSNTGELFF | - | TRBD2 | TRBJ2-2 | TRBV18
TGTGCCAGCGGGAGGGGTTATAATGAAAAACTGTTTTTT | CASGRGYNEKLFF | - | - | TRBJ1-4 | TRBV27
TGTGCCAGCAGTTACTCGAGGGGGCAGGCAAATGAAAAACTGTTTTTT | CASSYSRGQANEKLFF | - | TRBD1 | TRBJ1-4 | TRBV6-6
TGTGCCAGCAGTCCCTACACCGGGGAGCTGTTTTTT | CASSPYTGELFF | few | - | TRBJ2-2 | TRBV6-5
TGTGCCAGCAGGGGGGCGGGGGGCTATGGCTACACCTTC | CASRGAGGYGYTF | - | - | TRBJ1-2 | TRBV27
TGTGCCAGCATCGGGGGGCCGGAAGGTGAAAAACTGTTTTTT | CASIGGPEGEKLFF | - | - | TRBJ1-4 | TRBV28
TGCGCCAGCAGCCAAGATTCTGATACTCCTGGAAACACCATATATTTT | CASSQDSDTPGNTIYF | - | - | TRBJ1-3 | TRBV4-3
TGCAGCGTTGAAGATTGGCGGGAGGGTAGCAATGAGCAGTTCTTC | CSVEDWREGSNEQFF | - | TRBD2 | TRBJ2-1 | TRBV29-1